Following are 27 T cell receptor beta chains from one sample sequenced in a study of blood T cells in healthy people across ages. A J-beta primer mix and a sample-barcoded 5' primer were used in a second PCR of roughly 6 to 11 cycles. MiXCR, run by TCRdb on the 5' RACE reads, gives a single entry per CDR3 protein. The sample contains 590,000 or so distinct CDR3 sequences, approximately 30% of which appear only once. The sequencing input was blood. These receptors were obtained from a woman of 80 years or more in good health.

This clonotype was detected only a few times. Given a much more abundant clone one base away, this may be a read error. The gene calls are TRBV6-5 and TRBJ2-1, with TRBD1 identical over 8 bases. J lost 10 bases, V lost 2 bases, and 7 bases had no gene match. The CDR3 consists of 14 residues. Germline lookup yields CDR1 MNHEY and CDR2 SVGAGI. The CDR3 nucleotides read TGTGCCAGCAGTTACGGACAGGGCGGCTACGAGCAGTTCTTC. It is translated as CASSYGQGGYEQFF.

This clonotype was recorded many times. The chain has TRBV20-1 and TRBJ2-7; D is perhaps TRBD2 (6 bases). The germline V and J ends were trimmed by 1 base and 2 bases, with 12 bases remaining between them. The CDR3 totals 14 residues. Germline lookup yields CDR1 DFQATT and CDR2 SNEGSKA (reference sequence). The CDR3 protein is CSARGQGGPYEQYF. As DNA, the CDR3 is TGCAGTGCTAGAGGGCAGGGAGGCCCCTACGAGCAGTACTTC.

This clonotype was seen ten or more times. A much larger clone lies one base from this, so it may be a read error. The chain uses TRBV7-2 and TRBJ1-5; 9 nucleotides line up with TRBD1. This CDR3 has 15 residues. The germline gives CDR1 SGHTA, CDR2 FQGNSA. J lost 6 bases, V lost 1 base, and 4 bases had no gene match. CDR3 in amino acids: CASSLGDRAGQPQHF. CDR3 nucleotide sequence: TGTGCCAGCAGCTTAGGGGACAGGGCGGGTCAGCCCCAGCATTTT.

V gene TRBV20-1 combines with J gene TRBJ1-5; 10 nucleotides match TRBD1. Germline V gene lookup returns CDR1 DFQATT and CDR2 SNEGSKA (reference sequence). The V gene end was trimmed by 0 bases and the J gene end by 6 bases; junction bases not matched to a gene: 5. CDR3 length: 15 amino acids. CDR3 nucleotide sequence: TGCAGTGCTAGAGATCGTAGACAGGGGGCTCAGCCCCAGCATTTT. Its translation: CSARDRRQGAQPQHF.

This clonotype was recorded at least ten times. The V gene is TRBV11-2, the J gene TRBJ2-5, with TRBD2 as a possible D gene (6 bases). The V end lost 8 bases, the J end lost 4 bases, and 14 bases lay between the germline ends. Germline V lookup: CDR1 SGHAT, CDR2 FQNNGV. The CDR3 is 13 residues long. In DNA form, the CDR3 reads TGTGCCAGCTTGTTCTACGGGGGAGAGACCCAGTACTTC. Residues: CASLFYGGETQYF.

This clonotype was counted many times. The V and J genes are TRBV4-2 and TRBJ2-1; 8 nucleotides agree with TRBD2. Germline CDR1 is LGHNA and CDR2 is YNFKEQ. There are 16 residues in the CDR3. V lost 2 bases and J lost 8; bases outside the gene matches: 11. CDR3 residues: CASSQISGGPFDEQFF. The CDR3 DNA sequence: TGTGCCAGCAGCCAAATTTCGGGGGGGCCCTTTGATGAGCAGTTCTTC.

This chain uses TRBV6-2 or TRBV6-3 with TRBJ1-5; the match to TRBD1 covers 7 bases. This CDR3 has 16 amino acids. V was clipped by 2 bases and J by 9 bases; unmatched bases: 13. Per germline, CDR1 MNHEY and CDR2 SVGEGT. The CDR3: CASSYKRGPRRRPQHF. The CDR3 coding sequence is TGTGCCAGCAGTTACAAAAGGGGGCCCCGCCGGCGGCCCCAGCATTTT.

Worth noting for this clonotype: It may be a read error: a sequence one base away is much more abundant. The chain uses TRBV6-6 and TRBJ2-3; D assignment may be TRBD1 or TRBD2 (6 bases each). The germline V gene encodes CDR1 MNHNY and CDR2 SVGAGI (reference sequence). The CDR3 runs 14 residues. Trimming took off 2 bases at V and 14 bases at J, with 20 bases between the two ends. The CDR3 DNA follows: TGTGCCAGCAGTTACAAGGGGGGTAATGAAAAACTGTATTTT. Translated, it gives CASSYKGGNEKLYF.

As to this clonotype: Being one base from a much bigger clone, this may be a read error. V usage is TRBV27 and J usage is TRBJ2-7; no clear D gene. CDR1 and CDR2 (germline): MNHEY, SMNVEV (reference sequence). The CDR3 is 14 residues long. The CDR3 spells CAGSFRYGNYEQYF. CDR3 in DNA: TGTGCCGGCAGTTTTAGGTATGGGAACTACGAGCAGTACTTC.

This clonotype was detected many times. This CDR3 is CASSFSSDQETQYF. Written as DNA, the CDR3 is TGTGCCAGCAGCTTTTCTAGCGACCAAGAGACCCAGTACTTC. The chain has TRBV7-2 and TRBJ2-5; possibly TRBD2 for D (6 bases). Germline V lookup: CDR1 SGHTA, CDR2 FQGNSA. The CDR3 consists of 14 residues. V lost 3 bases and J 0 bases, leaving 8 bases between the germline ends.

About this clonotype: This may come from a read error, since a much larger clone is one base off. The CDR3 region is CASSAHTEQYF. DNA for the CDR3: TGTGCCAGCAGCGCCCATACGGAGCAGTACTTC. V usage is TRBV7-9 and J usage is TRBJ2-5, with D unresolved. The CDR3 runs 11 residues. V lost 5 bases, J lost 11 bases, and 12 bases lay in between. CDR1 and CDR2 from the germline V gene are SEHNR and FQNEAQ (reference sequence).

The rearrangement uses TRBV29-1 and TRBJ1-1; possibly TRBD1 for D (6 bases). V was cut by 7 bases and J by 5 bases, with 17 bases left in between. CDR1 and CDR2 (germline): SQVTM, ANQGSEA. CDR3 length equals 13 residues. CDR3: CSAMTGSRTEAFF. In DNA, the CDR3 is TGCAGCGCGATGACAGGCTCGCGGACTGAAGCTTTCTTT.

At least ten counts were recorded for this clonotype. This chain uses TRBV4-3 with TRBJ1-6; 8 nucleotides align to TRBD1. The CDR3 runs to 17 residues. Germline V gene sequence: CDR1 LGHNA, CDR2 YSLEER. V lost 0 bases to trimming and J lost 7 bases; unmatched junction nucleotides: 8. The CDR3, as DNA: TGCGCCAGCAGCCAAGAATTTCAGGGGGCTAGGAATTCACCCCTCCACTTT. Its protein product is CASSQEFQGARNSPLHF.

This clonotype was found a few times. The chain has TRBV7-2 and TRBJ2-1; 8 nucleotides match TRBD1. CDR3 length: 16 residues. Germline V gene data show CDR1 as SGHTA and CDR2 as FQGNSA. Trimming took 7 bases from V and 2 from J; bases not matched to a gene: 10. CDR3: CASNQDTGGPYNEQFF. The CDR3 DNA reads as TGTGCCAGCAACCAAGACACAGGGGGTCCCTACAATGAGCAGTTCTTC.

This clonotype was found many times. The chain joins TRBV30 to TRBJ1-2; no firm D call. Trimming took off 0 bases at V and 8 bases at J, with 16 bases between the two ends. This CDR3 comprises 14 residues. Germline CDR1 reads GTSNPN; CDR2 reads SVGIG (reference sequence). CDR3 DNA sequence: TGTGCCTGGAGTGTGCTTCGGAGCAAAGGAGGCTACACCTTC. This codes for CAWSVLRSKGGYTF.

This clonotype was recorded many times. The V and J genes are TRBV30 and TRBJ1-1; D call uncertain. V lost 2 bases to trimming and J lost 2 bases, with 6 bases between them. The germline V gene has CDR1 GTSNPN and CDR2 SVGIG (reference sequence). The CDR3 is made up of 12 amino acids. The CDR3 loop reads CAWSPDNTEAFF. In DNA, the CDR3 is TGTGCCTGGAGTCCTGATAACACTGAAGCTTTCTTT.

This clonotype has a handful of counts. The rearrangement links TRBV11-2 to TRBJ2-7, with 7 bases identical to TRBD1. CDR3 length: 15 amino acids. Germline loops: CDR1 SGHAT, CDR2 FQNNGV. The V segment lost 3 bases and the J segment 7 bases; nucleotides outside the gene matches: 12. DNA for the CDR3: TGTGCCAGCAGCTTGGCTGGGACAGCTGTGCGGGAGCAGTACTTC. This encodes CASSLAGTAVREQYF.

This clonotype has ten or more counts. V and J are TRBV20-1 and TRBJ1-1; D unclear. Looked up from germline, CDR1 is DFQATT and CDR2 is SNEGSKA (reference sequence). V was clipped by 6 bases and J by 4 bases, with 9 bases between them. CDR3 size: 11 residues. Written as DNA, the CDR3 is TGCAGTGCCTTATACGGCACTGAAGCTTTCTTT. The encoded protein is CSALYGTEAFF.

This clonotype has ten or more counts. The CDR3 sequence is CSARTGEAYGYTF. CDR3 nucleotides: TGCAGTGCCAGGACAGGGGAGGCCTATGGCTACACCTTC. The chain couples TRBV20-1 to TRBJ1-2; 9 bases are a match to TRBD1. This CDR3 spans 13 amino acids. Trimming at V came to 6 bases and at J to 4 bases, leaving 6 bases not matched to a gene. Germline CDR1 DFQATT, CDR2 SNEGSKA (reference sequence).

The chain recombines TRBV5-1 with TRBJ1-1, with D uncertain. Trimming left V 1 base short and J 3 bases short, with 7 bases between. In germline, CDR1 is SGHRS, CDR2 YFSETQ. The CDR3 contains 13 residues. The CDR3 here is CASSLTMDTEAFF. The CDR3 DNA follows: TGCGCCAGCAGCTTGACCATGGACACTGAAGCTTTCTTT.

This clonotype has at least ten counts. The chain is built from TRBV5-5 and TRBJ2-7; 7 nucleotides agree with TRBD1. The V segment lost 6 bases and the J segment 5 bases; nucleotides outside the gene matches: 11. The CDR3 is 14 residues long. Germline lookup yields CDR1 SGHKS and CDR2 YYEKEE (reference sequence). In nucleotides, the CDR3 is TGTGCCAGCAATCTGAACAGGGGTTTCCACGAGCAGTACTTC. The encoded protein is CASNLNRGFHEQYF.

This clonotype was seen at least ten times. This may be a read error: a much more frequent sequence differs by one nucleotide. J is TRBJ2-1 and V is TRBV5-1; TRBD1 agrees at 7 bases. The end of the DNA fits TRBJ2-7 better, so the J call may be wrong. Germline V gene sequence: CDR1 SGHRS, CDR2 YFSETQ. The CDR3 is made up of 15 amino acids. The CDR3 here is CATSTGSSSYNEQYF. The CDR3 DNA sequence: TGCGCCACTTCGACAGGGTCGAGCTCCTACAATGAGCAGTACTTC.

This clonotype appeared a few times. The CDR3 here is CASSLGQGDLRNQPQHF. CDR3 coding DNA: TGTGCCAGCAGTTTGGGACAGGGGGATTTACGGAATCAGCCCCAGCATTTT. V and J are TRBV12-3 or TRBV12-4 and TRBJ1-5; 11 bases are a match to TRBD1. The CDR3 contains 17 residues. Trimming cost V 3 bases and J 4 bases; bases outside gene matches: 8.

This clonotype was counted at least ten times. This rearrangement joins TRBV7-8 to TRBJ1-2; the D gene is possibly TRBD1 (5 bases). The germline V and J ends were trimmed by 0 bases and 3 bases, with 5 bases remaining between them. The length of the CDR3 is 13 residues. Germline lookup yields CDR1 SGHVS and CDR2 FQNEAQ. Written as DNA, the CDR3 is TGTGCCAGCAGCTTAGCACAGGACTATGGCTACACCTTC. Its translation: CASSLAQDYGYTF.

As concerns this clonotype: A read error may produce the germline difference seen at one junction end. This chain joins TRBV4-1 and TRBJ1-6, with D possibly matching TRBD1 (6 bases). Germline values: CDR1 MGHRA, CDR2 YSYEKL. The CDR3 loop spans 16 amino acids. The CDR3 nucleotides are TGCGCCCGCAGCCCCGTAGAACAGGGTTTTAGCTCACCCCTCCACTTT. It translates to CARSPVEQGFSSPLHF.

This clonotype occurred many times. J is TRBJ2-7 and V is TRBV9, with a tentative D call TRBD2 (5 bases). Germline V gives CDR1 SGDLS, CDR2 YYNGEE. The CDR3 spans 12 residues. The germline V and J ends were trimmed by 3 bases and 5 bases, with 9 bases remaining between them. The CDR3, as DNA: TGTGCCAGCAGCGCCGGGGTGAACGAGCAGTACTTC. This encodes CASSAGVNEQYF. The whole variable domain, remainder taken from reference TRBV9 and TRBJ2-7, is DSGVTQTPKHLITATGQRVTLRCSPRSGDLSVYWYQQSLDQGLQFLIQYYNGEERAKGNILERFSAQQFPDLHSELNLSSLELGDSALYFCASSAGVNEQYFGPGTRLTVT.

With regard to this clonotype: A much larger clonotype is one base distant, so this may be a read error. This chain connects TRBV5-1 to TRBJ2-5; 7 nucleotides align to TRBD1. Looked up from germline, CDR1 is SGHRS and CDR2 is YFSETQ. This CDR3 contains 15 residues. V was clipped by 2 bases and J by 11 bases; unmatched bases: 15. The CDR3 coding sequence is TGCGCCAGCAGCTTAACCGGGACAGTGTACAATGAGCAGTACTTC. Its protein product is CASSLTGTVYNEQYF.